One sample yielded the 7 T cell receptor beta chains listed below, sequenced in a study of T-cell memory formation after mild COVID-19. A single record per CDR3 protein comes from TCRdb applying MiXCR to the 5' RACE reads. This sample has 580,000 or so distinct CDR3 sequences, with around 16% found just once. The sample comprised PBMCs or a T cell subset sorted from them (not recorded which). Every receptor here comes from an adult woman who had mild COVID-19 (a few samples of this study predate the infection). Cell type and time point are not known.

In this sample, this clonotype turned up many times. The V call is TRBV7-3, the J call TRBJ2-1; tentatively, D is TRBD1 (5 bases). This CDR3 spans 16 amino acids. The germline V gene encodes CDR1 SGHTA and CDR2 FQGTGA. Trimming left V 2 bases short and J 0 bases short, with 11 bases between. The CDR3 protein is CASSLGQGGSYNEQFF. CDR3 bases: TGTGCCAGCAGCTTAGGGCAGGGTGGCTCCTACAATGAGCAGTTCTTC.

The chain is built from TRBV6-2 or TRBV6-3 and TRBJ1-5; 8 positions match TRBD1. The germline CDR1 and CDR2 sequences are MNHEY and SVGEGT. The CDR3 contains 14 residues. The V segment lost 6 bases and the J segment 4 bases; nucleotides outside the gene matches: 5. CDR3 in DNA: TGTGCCAGCAGAGCTGACAGGGGAAATCAGCCCCAGCATTTT. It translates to CASRADRGNQPQHF.

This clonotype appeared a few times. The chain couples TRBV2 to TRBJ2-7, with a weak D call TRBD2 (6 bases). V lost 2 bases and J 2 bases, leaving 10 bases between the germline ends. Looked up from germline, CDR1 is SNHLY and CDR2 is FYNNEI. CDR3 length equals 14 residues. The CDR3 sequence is CASSESGGPYEQYF. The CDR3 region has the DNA TGTGCCAGCAGTGAATCCGGGGGACCCTACGAGCAGTACTTC.

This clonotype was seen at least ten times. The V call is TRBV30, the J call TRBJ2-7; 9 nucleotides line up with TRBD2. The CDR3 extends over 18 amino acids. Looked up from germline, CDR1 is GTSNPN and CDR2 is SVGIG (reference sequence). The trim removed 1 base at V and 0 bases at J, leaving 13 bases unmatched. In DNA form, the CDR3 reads TGTGCCTGGAGTGGATCCTCCCGTAGCGGGAGCGGCTCCTACGAGCAGTACTTC. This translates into CAWSGSSRSGSGSYEQYF. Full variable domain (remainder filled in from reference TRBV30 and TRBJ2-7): SQTIHQWPATLVQPVGSPLSLECTVEGTSNPNLYWYRQAAGRGLQLLFYSVGIGQISSEVPQNLSASRPQDRQFILSSKKLLLSDSGFYLCAWSGSSRSGSGSYEQYFGPGTRLTVT.

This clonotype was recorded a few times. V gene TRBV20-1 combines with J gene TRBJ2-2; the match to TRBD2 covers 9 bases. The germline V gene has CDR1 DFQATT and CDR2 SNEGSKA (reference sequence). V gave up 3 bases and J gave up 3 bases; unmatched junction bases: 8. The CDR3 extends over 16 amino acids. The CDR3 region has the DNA TGCAGTGCTAGCCCAGCGGGAGGCGTCCACACCGGGGAGCTGTTTTTT. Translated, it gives CSASPAGGVHTGELFF.

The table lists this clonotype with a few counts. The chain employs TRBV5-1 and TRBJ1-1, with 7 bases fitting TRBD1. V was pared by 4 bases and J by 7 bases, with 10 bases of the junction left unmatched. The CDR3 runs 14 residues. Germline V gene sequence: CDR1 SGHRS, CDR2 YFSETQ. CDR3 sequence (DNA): TGCGCCAGCAGCCTGACAGGGACCCTCGGTGAAGCTTTCTTT. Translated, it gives CASSLTGTLGEAFF.

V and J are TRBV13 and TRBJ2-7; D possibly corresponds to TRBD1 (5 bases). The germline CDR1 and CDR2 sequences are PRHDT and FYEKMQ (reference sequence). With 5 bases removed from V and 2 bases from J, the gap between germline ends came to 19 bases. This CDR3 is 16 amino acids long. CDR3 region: CASSRGQGQTPYEQYF. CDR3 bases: TGTGCCAGCAGCCGTGGGCAGGGTCAGACCCCCTACGAGCAGTACTTC.